The clone carrying this T cell receptor beta chain was seen a single time. Its target is not known. Unmatched junction bases numbered 8, after V lost 5 bases and J lost 1 base. The CDR3 runs 15 residues. The germline gives CDR1 SGHRS, CDR2 YFSETQ. Amplification used 60 Vbeta primers and 13 Jbeta primers. TCRdb keeps only in-frame clones here, not all; method: immunoSEQ multiplex PCR. Of approximately 120,000 clones in the sample, around three quarters are singletons; the top ten hold roughly 1.2%. The sample belongs to a study of cytomegalovirus exposure and HLA in healthy donors. Study observations and caveats: Being productive about 90% or about 30% of the time was typical of most TCR beta V segments in an earlier analysis. Altogether, some 170 TCR beta chains were recorded as cytomegalovirus-associated.

The V call is TRBV5-1, the J call TRBJ1-1; 7 nucleotides line up with TRBD1. The TCR originated in a female donor in good health and CMV-seronegative. The material sequenced was PBMCs. The CDR3 nucleotides read TGCGCCAGCAGACCAACAGGGGTGCCGAACACTGAAGCTTTCTTT. Protein sequence: CASRPTGVPNTEAFF.